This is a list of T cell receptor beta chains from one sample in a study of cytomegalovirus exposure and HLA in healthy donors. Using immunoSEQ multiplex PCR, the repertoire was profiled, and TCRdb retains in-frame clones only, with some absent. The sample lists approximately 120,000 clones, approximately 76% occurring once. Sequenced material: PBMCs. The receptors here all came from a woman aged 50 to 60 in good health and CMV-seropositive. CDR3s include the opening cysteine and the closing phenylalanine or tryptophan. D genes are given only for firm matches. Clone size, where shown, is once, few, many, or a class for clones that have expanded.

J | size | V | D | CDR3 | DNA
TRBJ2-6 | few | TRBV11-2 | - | CASSPSPPNSGANGLTF | TGTGCCAGCAGCCCCTCCCCCCCGAACTCTGGGGCCAACGGCCTGACTTTC
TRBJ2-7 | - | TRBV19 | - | CASSMGAGSSYEQYF | TGTGCCAGTAGTATGGGGGCAGGGAGCTCCTACGAGCAGTACTTC
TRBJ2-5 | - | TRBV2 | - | CASSASRGETQYF | TGTGCCAGCAGTGCTTCCCGAGGGGAGACCCAGTACTTC
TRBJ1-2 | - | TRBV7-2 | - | CASSFDAGAGRGYTF | TGTGCCAGCAGCTTCGATGCCGGTGCCGGGAGGGGCTACACCTTC
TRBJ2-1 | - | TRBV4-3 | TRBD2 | CASSQEPRGDNEQFF | TGCGCCAGCAGCCAAGAACCCCGGGGGGACAATGAGCAGTTCTTC
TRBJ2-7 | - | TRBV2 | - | CASRGDSSEQYF | TGTGCCAGCAGAGGAGACTCGAGCGAGCAGTACTTC
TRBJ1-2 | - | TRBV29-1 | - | CSVEDPWGANYGYTF | TGCAGCGTTGAAGATCCATGGGGGGCTAACTATGGCTACACCTTC
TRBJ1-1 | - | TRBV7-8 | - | CASSYTWNTEAFF | TGTGCCAGCAGTTATACATGGAACACTGAAGCTTTCTTT
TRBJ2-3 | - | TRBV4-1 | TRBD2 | CASSPLSGITKYF | TGCGCCAGCAGCCCCCTGAGCGGGATAACGAAGTATTTT
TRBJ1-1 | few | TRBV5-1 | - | CASSQRDNGLTEAFF | TGCGCCAGCAGCCAAAGGGACAATGGGTTAACTGAAGCTTTCTTT
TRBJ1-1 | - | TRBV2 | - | CASSNGPGRGATEAFF | TGTGCCAGCAGCAATGGGCCGGGACGCGGGGCCACTGAAGCTTTCTTT
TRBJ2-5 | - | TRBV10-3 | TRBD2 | CAISDTSGGAQETQYF | TGTGCCATCAGTGATACTAGCGGGGGAGCCCAAGAGACCCAGTACTTC
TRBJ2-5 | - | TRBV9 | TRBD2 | CASSVAASGRAGETQYF | TGTGCCAGCAGCGTAGCAGCTAGCGGGAGGGCCGGGGAGACCCAGTACTTC
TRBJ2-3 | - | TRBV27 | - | CASSLSSGVTDTQYF | TGTGCCAGCAGTTTATCATCAGGGGTCACAGATACGCAGTATTTT
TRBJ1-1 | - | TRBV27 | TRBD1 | CASRTGYTEAFF | TGTGCCAGCCGGACAGGGTACACTGAAGCTTTCTTT
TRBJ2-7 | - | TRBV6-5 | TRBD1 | CATTPTGSYEQYF | TGTGCCACGACCCCGACAGGGTCCTACGAGCAGTACTTC
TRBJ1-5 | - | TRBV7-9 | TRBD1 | CSSSLGGTERDQPQHF | TGTTCCAGCAGCTTAGGCGGGACAGAAAGGGATCAGCCCCAGCATTTT
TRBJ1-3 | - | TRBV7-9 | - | CASSLDQGFSSGNTIYF | TGTGCCAGCAGCTTAGATCAGGGATTTTCCTCTGGAAACACCATATATTTT
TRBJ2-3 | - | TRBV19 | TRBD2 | CASSIGWGAGASTDTQYF | TGTGCCAGTAGTATAGGGTGGGGAGCGGGGGCTAGCACAGATACGCAGTATTTT
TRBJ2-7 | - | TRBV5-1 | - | CASSFSREPVEQYF | TGCGCCAGCAGCTTCTCCCGGGAACCCGTGGAGCAGTACTTC
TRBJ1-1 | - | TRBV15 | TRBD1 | CATSQDRGEAFF | TGTGCCACCAGCCAGGACAGGGGTGAAGCTTTCTTT
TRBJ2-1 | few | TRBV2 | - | CASVSRAFNEQFF | TGTGCCAGCGTCTCGCGGGCTTTCAATGAGCAGTTCTTC
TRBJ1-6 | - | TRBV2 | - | CASSEGGDSPLHF | TGTGCCAGCAGTGAGGGAGGGGATTCACCCCTCCACTTT
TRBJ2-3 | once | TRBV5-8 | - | CASSLGAASTDTQYF | TGTGCCAGCAGCTTGGGGGCAGCTAGCACAGATACGCAGTATTTT
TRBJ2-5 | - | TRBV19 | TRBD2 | CASSPGLGQETQYF | TGTGCCAGTAGCCCCGGACTAGGACAAGAGACCCAGTACTTC
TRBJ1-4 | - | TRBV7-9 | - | CSSSLIATNEKLFF | TGTTCCAGCAGCCTCATAGCAACTAATGAAAAACTGTTTTTT
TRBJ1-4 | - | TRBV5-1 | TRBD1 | CASGQGWDEKLFF | TGCGCCAGCGGACAGGGTTGGGATGAAAAACTGTTTTTT
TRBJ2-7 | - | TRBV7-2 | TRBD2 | CASSLDGGGAYEQYF | TGTGCCAGCAGCTTAGACGGGGGGGGAGCCTACGAGCAGTACTTC
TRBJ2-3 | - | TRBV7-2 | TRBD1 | CASSSGQEDTQYF | TGTGCCAGCAGTTCGGGACAGGAGGATACGCAGTATTTT
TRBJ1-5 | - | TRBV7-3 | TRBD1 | CASVNGPGQGGSQPQHF | TGTGCCAGCGTAAACGGACCTGGACAGGGTGGCAGTCAGCCCCAGCATTTT
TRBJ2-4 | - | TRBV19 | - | CASSVVDRKNIQYF | TGTGCCAGTAGTGTGGTTGACAGAAAAAACATTCAGTACTTC
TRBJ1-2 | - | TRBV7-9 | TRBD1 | CASSPSTGGNYGYTF | TGTGCCAGCAGCCCGTCGACAGGGGGCAACTATGGCTACACCTTC
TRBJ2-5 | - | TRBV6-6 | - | CASSRDQETQYF | TGCGCCAGCAGCAGGGACCAAGAGACCCAGTACTTC
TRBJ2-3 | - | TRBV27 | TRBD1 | CASSFRGQSVADTQYF | TGTGCCAGCAGTTTCCGGGGACAGTCAGTGGCAGATACGCAGTATTTT
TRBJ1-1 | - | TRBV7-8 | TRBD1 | CASSPRTGGRMRTEAFF | TGTGCCAGCAGCCCCCGGACAGGGGGCAGGATGAGGACTGAAGCTTTCTTT
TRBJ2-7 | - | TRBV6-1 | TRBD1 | CASSESQGANSYEQYF | TGTGCCAGCAGTGAATCACAGGGGGCAAACTCCTACGAGCAGTACTTC
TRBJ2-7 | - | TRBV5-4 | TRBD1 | CASSLDGQGHEQYF | TGTGCCAGCAGCTTGGATGGACAGGGCCACGAGCAGTACTTC
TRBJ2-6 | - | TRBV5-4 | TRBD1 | CASSSVDRVLPGANGLTF | TGTGCCAGCAGCTCGGTGGACAGGGTTCTTCCTGGGGCCAACGGCCTGACTTTC
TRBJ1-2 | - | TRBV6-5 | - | CASRDTGSGGYTF | TGTGCCAGCAGAGACACAGGGTCGGGAGGCTACACCTTC
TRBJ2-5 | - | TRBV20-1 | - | CRGGVGETQYF | TGCAGGGGGGGAGTAGGGGAGACCCAGTACTTC
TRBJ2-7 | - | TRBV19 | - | CASSLQGANYEQYF | TGTGCCAGTAGTCTACAGGGAGCTAACTACGAGCAGTACTTC
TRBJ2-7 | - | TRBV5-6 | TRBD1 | CASSLGRQGTYEQYF | TGTGCCAGCAGCCTTGGGAGACAGGGTACCTACGAGCAGTACTTC
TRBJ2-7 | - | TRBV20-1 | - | CSAPLAFEQYF | TGCAGTGCTCCACTAGCTTTCGAGCAGTACTTC
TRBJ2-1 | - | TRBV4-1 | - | CASSQYIRAGPSSYNEQFF | TGCGCCAGCAGCCAATACATAAGAGCGGGTCCTAGCTCCTACAATGAGCAGTTCTTC
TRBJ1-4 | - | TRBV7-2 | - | CASSLPLSGKLFF | TGTGCCAGCAGCTTGCCTCTGTCGGGAAAACTGTTTTTT
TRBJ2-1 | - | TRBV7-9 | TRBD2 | CASSPLTGLAGGSNNEQFF | TGTGCCAGCAGCCCCCTCACCGGACTAGCGGGAGGTAGTAACAATGAGCAGTTCTTC
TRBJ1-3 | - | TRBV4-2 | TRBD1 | CASSQDPGTGGNTIYF | TGTGCCAGCAGCCAAGATCCAGGGACAGGTGGAAACACCATATATTTT
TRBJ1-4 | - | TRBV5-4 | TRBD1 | CASSPGQGTRSNEKLFF | TGTGCCAGCAGCCCGGGACAGGGAACGAGGTCTAATGAAAAACTGTTTTTT
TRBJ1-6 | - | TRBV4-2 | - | CASSQVGAVGNSPLHF | TGTGCCAGCAGCCAAGTGGGAGCGGTGGGAAATTCACCCCTCCACTTT
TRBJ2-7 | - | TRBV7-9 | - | CASSSSTSEPLYEQYF | -
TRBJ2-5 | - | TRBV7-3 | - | CASSLGPAEETQYF | TGTGCCAGCAGCTTAGGTCCAGCGGAAGAGACCCAGTACTTC
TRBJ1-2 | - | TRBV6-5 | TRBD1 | CASSSLGGQVRPAF | TGTGCCAGCAGTTCCCTCGGCGGACAGGTTAGACCGGCCTTC
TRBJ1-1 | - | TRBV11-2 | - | CASSRNGNTEAFF | TGTGCCAGCAGCCGAAACGGGAACACTGAAGCTTTCTTT
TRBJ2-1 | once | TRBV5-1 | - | CASSLATANEQFF | TGCGCCAGCAGCTTGGCAACAGCCAATGAGCAGTTCTTC
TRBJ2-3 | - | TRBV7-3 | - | CASSFGQPTDTQYF | TGTGCCAGCAGCTTTGGGCAGCCCACAGATACGCAGTATTTT